This TCR beta chain appears in the sequencing data of a study of post-analysis software for immune sequencing data (dated by TCRdb to about 2015). For context, the study as a whole: Disease courses on record covered relapsing-remitting, secondary progressive and progressive-relapsing multiple sclerosis, though some patients had no subtype annotation. The patient repertoires were set against eleven to twelve previously published healthy control repertoires from donors whose ages ranged from roughly 6 to 25 years. A subset of samples was prepared in parallel using single-end sample barcoding, then pooled and co-amplified after Illumina adapter ligation.

The receptor library was made with PCR. The sample was run on an Illumina HiSeq 2500. Unique molecular identifiers were incorporated into TCR beta cDNA libraries to reduce PCR and sequencing biases. Per 1 to 10 million input T cells, roughly 500,000 cDNA molecules were obtained, such that each molecule approximated one T cell. The same protocol used for the earlier healthy control dataset was applied to prepare and sequence the patient libraries. Within a given batch, samples were prepared together, multiplexed and sequenced on the same HiSeq lane. The paper's data handling went like this. Raw barcoded reads were processed with MIGEC, discarding single-read molecular identifier groups before consensus assembly and CDR3 extraction. VDJtools was used for post-analysis of the clonotype tables, with diversity normalized by down-sampling every dataset to the smallest sample size. To correct batch-related cross-sample contamination, repertoire overlap clustering matched CDR3 amino acid sequences but not nucleotide sequences. The public reads were reanalyzed by TCRdb: fastp trimming at Q25, MiXCR alignment, in-frame beta chains only. Rows with one shared CDR3 protein collapse into an entry with the most common genes and DNA. The V and J calls here are based on TCRdb, not the publication. Recorded for this sample are around 710,000 distinct CDR3 sequences; roughly 46% of them occurred a single time. 4.9% of the sample belongs to the ten largest clones.

Paper-wide results and their limitations: A few TRBV segments, including TRBV5-6, TRBV5-1 and TRBV20-1, were significantly more frequent in patients than controls. Direct clustering with F measure showed strong co-clustering of samples prepared in the same batch, prompting a batch-effect correction. The control group was slightly older than the multiple sclerosis patient group. Significantly lower normalized Chao1 diversity was found in multiple sclerosis patients than in controls, suggesting substantial peripheral T-cell clonal expansion.

The V and J ends are trimmed by 5 bases and 2 bases, leaving 15 bases between them. There are 15 amino acids in the CDR3, from cysteine to phenylalanine inclusive. Just CDR3 DNA is preserved here, 45 bases in frame from base 1. Via the germline V gene, CDR1 is SGHTA and CDR2 FQGTGA. To demonstrate the VDJtools post-analysis software, the study profiled TCR beta repertoires from the peripheral blood of 10 to 15 young patients with multiple sclerosis. Multiple sclerosis patients were children and adolescents aged roughly 6 to 17 years. This clonotype was counted only a few times. Its recognized antigen is unknown. No much larger clone exists at a distance of one base, and base qualities are not known.

The sequenced sample was blood. The clonotype comes from a girl aged 5-17 years with multiple sclerosis. The receptor chain draws on TRBV7-3 and TRBJ1-2; a weak D assignment points to TRBD1 (6 bases agree). The CDR3 region reads CASSPSGGGNYGYTF. Read as DNA, the sequence is TGTGCCAGCAGCCCCAGCGGCGGGGGCAACTATGGCTACACCTTC. With the rest looked up from the reference TRBV7-3 and TRBJ1-2 genes rather than sequenced, the full variable domain is GAGVSQTPSNKVTEKGKYVELRCDPISGHTALYWYRQSLGQGPEFLIYFQGTGAADDSGLPNDRFFAVRPEGSVSTLKIQRTERGDSAVYLCASSPSGGGNYGYTFGSGTRLTVV.